A selection of T cell receptor beta chains follows, all from one sample in a study of T cells after yellow fever vaccination. TCRdb reprocessed the 5' RACE reads via MiXCR and lists one record per CDR3 protein. The sample includes more than 200,000 distinct CDR3 sequences, roughly 3.5% of them seen just once. Specimen: PBMCs, collected 15 days after the yellow fever booster vaccination. These receptors came from a man aged 18 to 29 who received the YFV17D yellow fever vaccine. Both conserved end residues are part of each CDR3. Fields, in order: V gene, J gene, D gene, clone size, CDR3 length, CDR3 protein, CDR3 DNA. D genes are given only for firm matches. Not every row has a clone size; where given, it reads once, few, many or a size class.

>TRBV5-1|TRBJ2-3|NA|many|15
CASSLSGPLTDTQYF
TGCGCCAGCAGCTTGTCAGGCCCTCTCACAGATACGCAGTATTTT
>TRBV7-9|TRBJ2-2|NA|many|16
CASSSPRGGLNGELFF
TGTGCCAGCAGCTCCCCCCGCGGAGGGCTGAACGGGGAGCTGTTTTTT
>TRBV18|TRBJ2-1|NA|many|14
CASSPVRGLNEQFF
TGTGCCAGCTCACCGGTGCGGGGACTCAATGAGCAGTTCTTC
>TRBV5-1|TRBJ2-5|TRBD1|many|15
CASSASGQVGETQYF
TGCGCCAGCAGCGCCTCTGGACAGGTGGGAGAGACCCAGTACTTC
>TRBV11-2|TRBJ2-5|TRBD1|many|15
CASSIHTGQGETQYF
TGTGCCAGCAGCATCCATACGGGACAGGGAGAGACCCAGTACTTC
>TRBV12-3/TRBV12-4|TRBJ1-1|NA|many|14
CASSFQETDTEAFF
TGTGCCAGCAGTTTCCAGGAGACGGACACTGAAGCTTTCTTT
>TRBV12-3/TRBV12-4|TRBJ2-7|TRBD2|many|15
CASSETSGGVYEQYF
TGTGCCAGCAGCGAGACTAGCGGGGGGGTCTACGAGCAGTACTTC
>TRBV5-1|TRBJ2-1|NA|many|14
CASSPDRGGNEQFF
TGCGCCAGCAGCCCGGACCGGGGTGGTAATGAGCAGTTCTTC
>TRBV27|TRBJ2-7|TRBD1|many|15
CASSAWTGRGSEQYF
TGTGCCAGCAGTGCCTGGACAGGGAGAGGGAGCGAGCAGTACTTC
>TRBV20-1|TRBJ2-1|TRBD2|many|15
CSASGLAGFYNEQFF
TGCAGTGCTAGTGGACTAGCGGGGTTCTACAATGAGCAGTTCTTC
>TRBV7-8|TRBJ2-7|TRBD2|many|19
CASSFLPGGTSGEYYEQYF
TGTGCCAGCAGCTTTCTTCCCGGCGGGACTAGCGGGGAATACTACGAGCAGTACTTC
>TRBV7-2|TRBJ2-3|NA|many|13
CASCQGPIDTQYF
TGTGCCAGCTGTCAGGGGCCTATAGATACGCAGTATTTT
>TRBV4-1|TRBJ2-1|TRBD2|many|15
CASSRSGGPYNEQFF
TGCGCCAGCAGCCGTAGCGGGGGACCCTACAATGAGCAGTTCTTC
>TRBV5-1|TRBJ2-5|TRBD1|many|14
CASSLTGDEKTQYF
TGCGCCAGCAGTCTTACAGGGGATGAGAAGACCCAGTACTTC
>TRBV20-1|TRBJ2-3|NA|many|14
CSASDDPSTDTQYF
TGCAGTGCTAGCGACGATCCTAGCACAGATACGCAGTATTTT
>TRBV5-1|TRBJ1-6|NA|NA|16
CASSLAGQRYNSPLHF
TGCGCCAGCAGCTTGGCAGGACAGAGGTATAATTCACCCCTCCACTTT
>TRBV5-5|TRBJ1-4|NA|NA|14
CASTVPTTNEKLFF
TGTGCCAGCACCGTGCCGACGACTAATGAAAAACTGTTTTTT
>TRBV11-3|TRBJ2-2|NA|many|15
CASSLDSFDNGELFF
TGTGCCAGCAGCTTAGATAGTTTCGATAACGGGGAGCTGTTTTTT
>TRBV5-4|TRBJ2-5|NA|many|15
CASSLIEGGRETQYF
TGTGCCAGCAGCTTGATTGAGGGGGGCCGGGAGACCCAGTACTTC
>TRBV6-5|TRBJ2-3|TRBD2|many|16
CASSYLPSGARDTQYF
TGTGCCAGCAGTTATTTGCCTAGCGGGGCCCGGGATACGCAGTATTTT